The clone carrying this T cell receptor beta chain was counted a few times. Per the germline V gene, CDR1 is SGHRS and CDR2 is YFSETQ. The CDR3 loop spans 15 amino acids. The V end lost 4 bases, the J end lost 0 bases, and 13 bases lay between the germline ends. The sample is drawn from a study of tumor-infiltrating lymphocytes in localized non-small cell lung cancer. The assay was immunoSEQ multiplex PCR, and TCRdb's table has in-frame clones only and misses some. This repertoire shows 14,000 or so clones, approximately 70% found once; its top ten account for over 4%. The chain carries TRBV5-1 and TRBJ1-1; possibly TRBD1 for D (5 bases). The receptor was isolated from a human donor with non-small cell lung cancer. Sequenced material: lung tumor tissue. The DNA for the CDR3 is TGCGCCAGCAGCCCTCCGGGACTCCTGAACACTGAAGCTTTCTTT. As protein: CASSPPGLLNTEAFF. Looking up the rest from reference TRBV5-1 and TRBJ1-1 gives the full variable domain: KAGVTQTPRYLIKTRGQQVTLSCSPISGHRSVSWYQQTPGQGLQFLFEYFSETQRNKGNFPGRFSGRQFSNSRSEMNVSTLELGDSALYLCASSPPGLLNTEAFFGQGTRLTVV.